This T cell receptor beta chain was profiled in a study of blood T cell repertoires in COVID-19. V was clipped by 3 bases and J by 1 base, with 8 bases between them. The CDR3 contains 15 residues. Germline V gene sequence: CDR1 SGHDT, CDR2 YYEEEE. Some clones are missing from TCRdb's copy, which holds only in-frame ones; the method was immunoSEQ multiplex PCR. The table shows some 320,000 clones, with about 89% occurring only once. This rearrangement joins TRBV5-6 to TRBJ2-6; TRBD2 is a possible D gene (5 bases). Sequenced: PBMCs or T cells enriched from blood (not recorded which). This receptor was obtained from a woman under 40 who had recovered from COVID-19. The CDR3 spells CASSYPGSGANVLTF. CDR3 nucleotides: TGTGCCAGCAGCTACCCGGGGTCTGGGGCCAACGTCCTGACTTTC.